The 29 T cell receptor beta chains in this list originate from one sample, sequenced in a study of T cell clonotyping in hematopoietic cell transplantation. Produced via immunoSEQ multiplex PCR; TCRdb's table is partial and in-frame only. Here the sample spans 70,000 or so clones, 94% being singletons. What was sequenced was peripheral blood mononuclear cells. The receptors come from a man in his forties or fifties in good health. Some clones in this sample may be carry-over from other donors' samples.

J is TRBJ2-3 and V is TRBV5-1, with TRBD1 as a possible D gene (5 bases). V lost 0 bases and J 2 bases, leaving 16 bases between the germline ends. Germline assignment: CDR1 SGHRS and CDR2 YFSETQ. The CDR3 spans 17 residues. The CDR3 loop reads CASSLGRVARNTDTQYF. The CDR3 DNA reads as TGCGCCAGCAGCTTGGGCAGGGTCGCGCGTAACACAGATACGCAGTATTTT.

The V call is TRBV14, the J call TRBJ2-3; D is ambiguous. Trimming took 4 bases from V and 1 from J, leaving 9 bases between them. The CDR3 runs to 14 residues. The germline CDR1 and CDR2 sequences are SGHDN and FVKESK. As DNA, the CDR3 is TGTGCCAGCAGCCCAATACGGGGCACAGATACGCAGTATTTT. Translation: CASSPIRGTDTQYF. The whole variable domain, remainder taken from reference TRBV14 and TRBJ2-3, is EAGVTQFPSHSVIEKGQTVTLRCDPISGHDNLYWYRRVMGKEIKFLLHFVKESKQDESGMPNNRFLAERTGGTYSTLKVQPAELEDSGVYFCASSPIRGTDTQYFGPGTRLTVL.

Only one count was recorded for this clone. The chain links TRBV7-2 to TRBJ1-1; D is unclear. Trimming shortened V by 2 bases and J by 7 bases, and 17 bases separated the two germline ends. CDR1 and CDR2 from the germline V gene are SGHTA and FQGNSA. CDR3 length: 15 residues. The CDR3 DNA follows: TGTGCCAGCAGCTTACGAGGGCCAGTGCTGAGTGAAGCTTTCTTT. Translating gives CASSLRGPVLSEAFF.

In its sample, this clone was seen once. The rearrangement links TRBV10-3 to TRBJ2-1; a possible D gene is TRBD1 (5 bases). This CDR3 region has 17 residues. The germline gives CDR1 ENHRY, CDR2 SYGVKD. V was clipped by 8 bases and J by 2 bases, with 22 bases between them. In DNA form, the CDR3 reads TGTGCCATCTCCCCCCGACCAGGGCAGGACCCCTACAATGAGCAGTTCTTC. Protein sequence: CAISPRPGQDPYNEQFF.

This chain joins TRBV7-9 and TRBJ1-2, with 8 bases lining up with TRBD1. The J segment lost 6 bases and the V segment lost 4 bases, leaving 7 bases of the junction unmatched. Germline CDR1 SEHNR, CDR2 FQNEAQ (reference sequence). CDR3 size: 14 residues. The CDR3 DNA reads TGTGCCAGCAGCTCCTCAGGGGGCGCGGATGGCTACACCTTC. Protein sequence: CASSSSGGADGYTF.

This chain joins TRBV9 and TRBJ2-2; 7 bases line up with TRBD2. From germline, CDR1 is SGDLS and CDR2 YYNGEE. With V trimmed by 0 bases and J by 4 bases, 9 bases remained unmatched. The CDR3 runs 17 residues. CDR3 residues: CASSVAPGGPSTGELFF. The CDR3 DNA sequence: TGTGCCAGCAGCGTAGCCCCGGGGGGTCCGAGCACCGGGGAGCTGTTTTTT.

The chain links TRBV5-4 to TRBJ2-7; 8 positions match TRBD2. CDR1 is SGHNT, CDR2 YYREEE, per germline (reference sequence). The CDR3 covers 14 residues. J gave up 7 bases and V 2 bases, and 8 bases lay outside the gene matches. As DNA, the CDR3 is TGTGCCAGCAGCTTAGGCGGGGGGCCGGGGGAGCAGTACTTC. This codes for CASSLGGGPGEQYF. The full variable domain, rest sourced from reference TRBV5-4 and TRBJ2-7, is ETGVTQSPTHLIKTRGQQVTLRCSSQSGHNTVSWYQQALGQGPQFIFQYYREEENGRGNFPPRFSGLQFPNYSSELNVNALELDDSALYLCASSLGGGPGEQYFGPGTRLTVT.

The V call is TRBV30, the J call TRBJ1-5; D remains ambiguous. This CDR3 spans 16 amino acids. CDR1 GTSNPN and CDR2 SVGIG come from the germline V gene (reference sequence). V lost 2 bases, J lost 4 bases, and 18 bases lay in between. Here the CDR3 reads CAWSPGERRGNQPQHF. Here the CDR3 DNA reads TGTGCCTGGAGTCCCGGGGAGCGGCGGGGTAATCAGCCCCAGCATTTT.

V is TRBV6-5 and J is TRBJ2-1, with D possibly called TRBD1 or TRBD2 (5 bases each). The CDR3 covers 15 residues. The V gene lost 7 bases and the J gene lost 0 bases, with 13 bases spanning the gap. Germline CDR1 reads MNHEY; CDR2 reads SVGAGI. CDR3 in DNA: TGTGCCAGCACCCGGGACGCTTCCTCCTACAATGAGCAGTTCTTC. This gives the protein CASTRDASSYNEQFF.

The chain is built from TRBV5-6 and TRBJ1-2; D gene unclear. Germline V gene sequence: CDR1 SGHDT, CDR2 YYEEEE. The CDR3 runs 14 residues. V shed 4 bases and J shed 7 bases, with 17 bases lying between them. The CDR3 DNA reads TGTGCCAGCAGCCTAAGGGAATCGCTCGGTGGCTACACCTTC. This translates into CASSLRESLGGYTF.

The chain is built from TRBV6-5 and TRBJ1-3; no reliable D call. Germline CDR1 MNHEY, CDR2 SVGAGI. V lost 6 bases and J 4 bases, leaving 13 bases between the germline ends. The CDR3 consists of 14 residues. As DNA, the CDR3 is TGTGCCAGCAGCTCTCTCATCGGCGGAAACACCATATATTTT. Protein sequence: CASSSLIGGNTIYF.

The J gene is TRBJ2-5, the V gene TRBV5-6; TRBD1 is a possible D gene (6 bases). V was cut by 5 bases and J by 1 base, with 12 bases left in between. This CDR3 spans 14 amino acids. Germline V CDR1 and CDR2: SGHDT, YYEEEE. In nucleotides, the CDR3 is TGTGCCAGCAGTTTCAGAGGGGGCCAAGAGACCCAGTACTTC. Translation gives CASSFRGGQETQYF.

This clone turned up a few times. V is TRBV14 and J is TRBJ1-2; D is undetermined. Germline CDR1 reads SGHDN; CDR2 reads FVKESK. Deletions cut 2 bases from V and 4 bases from J, with 8 bases between. The CDR3 spans 13 residues. The CDR3 loop reads CASSQTASYGYTF. The CDR3 region has the DNA TGTGCCAGCAGCCAAACAGCTTCCTATGGCTACACCTTC.

This clone was recorded a few times. Other DNA sequences of this sample code for an identical CDR3. V is TRBV27 and J is TRBJ2-1, with a tentative D call TRBD1 (5 bases). Trimming removed 6 bases from V and 7 bases from J, with 13 bases in between. The CDR3 runs to 13 residues. Per the germline V gene, CDR1 is MNHEY and CDR2 is SMNVEV (reference sequence). Here the CDR3 DNA reads TGTGCCAGCAGGACTGGGGCAGTAAATGAGCAGTTCTTC. Translated, it gives CASRTGAVNEQFF.

The chain uses TRBV9 and TRBJ2-3, with 9 bases fitting TRBD1. The V and J ends lost 3 bases and 6 bases, in that order; junction bases with no gene match: 8. Germline lookup yields CDR1 SGDLS and CDR2 YYNGEE. CDR3 length: 15 amino acids. This CDR3 reads CASSGRDRALDTQYF. The DNA of the CDR3 is TGTGCCAGCAGCGGCCGGGACAGGGCTCTCGATACGCAGTATTTT.

The chain has TRBV7-2 and TRBJ2-7; the D call may be TRBD1 or TRBD2 (6 bases each). The CDR3 spans 15 residues. Trimming shortened V by 8 bases and J by 4 bases, and 21 bases separated the two germline ends. CDR1 and CDR2 from the germline V gene are SGHTA and FQGNSA. The CDR3 DNA reads as TGTGCCAGCGGGGGCCGCGGGGCTAGCGCATACGAGCAGTACTTC. Its protein product is CASGGRGASAYEQYF.

The J gene is TRBJ2-6, the V gene TRBV7-8; D tentatively reads TRBD1 or TRBD2 (5 bases each). CDR1 SGHVS and CDR2 FQNEAQ come from the germline V gene. The CDR3 contains 19 residues. Between the trimmed V and J ends, which lost 5 bases and 0 bases, there was a span of 20 bases. The CDR3 sequence: CASSRGGGGPSSGANVLTF. The DNA of the CDR3 is TGTGCCAGCAGCCGGGGCGGTGGCGGGCCCAGCTCTGGGGCCAACGTCCTGACTTTC.

This clone has only one observation. This chain uses TRBV10-1 with TRBJ1-5; D not certain. The CDR3 has 13 amino acids. V lost 9 bases to trimming and J lost 7 bases, with 16 bases between them. In germline, CDR1 is WNHNN, CDR2 SYGVQD (reference sequence). In DNA, the CDR3 is TGCGCCAGTCCCGATGCAGCAAGGCAGCCCCAGCATTTT. The encoded protein is CASPDAARQPQHF.

This chain links TRBV5-6 with TRBJ1-5; TRBD1 agrees at 7 bases. V lost 1 base to trimming and J lost 1 base; unmatched junction nucleotides: 2. There are 15 residues in the CDR3. Germline V gene data show CDR1 as SGHDT and CDR2 as YYEEEE. CDR3 region: CASSLRGRSNQPQHF. CDR3 nucleotides: TGTGCCAGCAGCTTGAGGGGGCGAAGCAATCAGCCCCAGCATTTT.

V and J are TRBV6-1 and TRBJ2-7; no clear D. This CDR3 has 13 amino acids. The V and J ends lost 6 bases and 0 bases respectively, with 9 bases between them. Per germline, CDR1 MNHNS and CDR2 SASEGT. The CDR3 sequence: CASRSTASYEQYF. The CDR3 DNA is TGTGCCAGCAGGAGCACAGCCTCCTACGAGCAGTACTTC.

The V call is TRBV13, the J call TRBJ2-5, with D hard to call. The CDR3 spans 14 residues. Trimming cost V 3 bases and J 5 bases, with 13 bases left between them. CDR1 and CDR2 from the germline V gene are PRHDT and FYEKMQ (reference sequence). In DNA form, the CDR3 reads TGTGCCAGCAGCTTCGGATCCAACCGGGAGACCCAGTACTTC. Protein product: CASSFGSNRETQYF.

The chain is built from TRBV27 and TRBJ2-2; D might be TRBD2 (6 bases). CDR3 size: 15 residues. The germline V and J ends were trimmed by 3 bases and 5 bases, with 13 bases remaining between them. CDR1 is MNHEY and CDR2 is SMNVEV in the germline V gene (reference sequence). The CDR3 region has the DNA TGTGCCAGCAGTTTGGTAGGGGCGGGAACCGGGGAGCTGTTTTTT. Its protein is CASSLVGAGTGELFF.

The chain couples TRBV7-2 to TRBJ1-1; D uncertain. Looked up from germline, CDR1 is SGHTA and CDR2 is FQGNSA. The germline V and J ends were trimmed by 1 base and 5 bases, with 11 bases remaining between them. This CDR3 has 14 residues. The CDR3 protein is CASSLGPQRTEAFF. The CDR3 region has the DNA TGTGCCAGCAGCTTAGGTCCCCAAAGAACTGAAGCTTTCTTT.

V and J are TRBV10-2 and TRBJ1-1; 7 bases align to TRBD1. Trimming removed 8 bases from V and 8 bases from J; junction bases left unmatched: 5. This CDR3 is 11 amino acids long. Germline CDR1 is WSHSY and CDR2 is SAAADI. As DNA, the CDR3 is TGCGCCAGCTCCGGGACAGCCGAAGCTTTCTTT. Translated: CASSGTAEAFF.

CDR3 sequence: CASSPGTATTYEQYF. The CDR3 DNA sequence: TGTGCCAGCAGTCCGGGGACAGCCACTACCTACGAGCAGTACTTC. The rearrangement uses TRBV28 and TRBJ2-7; 7 nucleotides align to TRBD1. CDR3 length: 15 amino acids. The germline CDR1 and CDR2 sequences are MDHEN and SYDVKM. Trimming at V came to 5 bases and at J to 2 bases, leaving 9 bases not matched to a gene.

The table lists this clone with a count of one. V usage is TRBV7-3 and J usage is TRBJ1-1; perhaps TRBD1 as D (6 bases). The CDR3 runs to 13 residues. Germline CDR1 and CDR2: SGHTA and FQGTGA. Trimming pared 2 bases from V and 4 bases from J, leaving 8 bases between. CDR3 sequence: CASSLGGGTEAFF. CDR3 bases: TGTGCCAGCAGCTTAGGAGGGGGCACTGAAGCTTTCTTT. The whole variable domain, filled in from reference TRBV7-3 and TRBJ1-1, reads GAGVSQTPSNKVTEKGKYVELRCDPISGHTALYWYRQSLGQGPEFLIYFQGTGAADDSGLPNDRFFAVRPEGSVSTLKIQRTERGDSAVYLCASSLGGGTEAFFGQGTRLTVV.

The V gene is TRBV2, the J gene TRBJ1-6, with D perhaps TRBD1 (5 bases). The germline V and J ends were trimmed by 11 bases and 8 bases, with 16 bases remaining between them. This CDR3 has 13 residues. Germline V gene lookup returns CDR1 SNHLY and CDR2 FYNNEI. CDR3 sequence: CAPRGTEDSPLHF. The DNA of the CDR3 is TGTGCCCCAAGGGGTACAGAGGATTCACCCCTCCACTTT.

J is TRBJ2-5 and V is TRBV28; a possible D gene is TRBD1 (6 bases). The CDR3 loop spans 14 amino acids. V shed 6 bases and J shed 5 bases, with 16 bases lying between them. From germline, CDR1 is MDHEN and CDR2 SYDVKM. CDR3 sequence: CASRSTGEGETQYF. In DNA, the CDR3 is TGTGCCAGCAGGTCGACAGGTGAGGGGGAGACCCAGTACTTC.

The chain uses TRBV7-9 and TRBJ1-6; D is possibly TRBD1 (5 bases). V shed 1 base and J shed 7 bases, with 11 bases lying between them. Germline CDR1 SEHNR, CDR2 FQNEAQ (reference sequence). The CDR3 runs to 15 residues. In nucleotides, the CDR3 is TGTGCCAGCAGCTTAGTCCAGGGTAAAAATTCACCCCTCCACTTT. Its translation: CASSLVQGKNSPLHF.